This paragraph covers one TCR beta chain sequence. Repertoires were generated with immunoSEQ multiplex PCR, while TCRdb's copy carries only in-frame clones and drops some. The table lists fewer than 110,000 clones, 75% to 95% of them singletons. J lost 8 bases, V lost 6 bases, and 9 bases had no gene match. The CDR3 covers 13 residues. The data derive from a study of T cell responses to AZD1222 COVID-19 vaccine. The receptor was derived from an adult in good health. The material sequenced was peripheral blood, taken on day 0 of AZD1222 vaccination. This chain links TRBV12-3 or TRBV12-4 with TRBJ1-1; 7 nucleotides match TRBD1. The CDR3 sequence is CASRRRQGPEAFF. The CDR3 coding sequence is TGTGCCAGCAGGAGGAGACAGGGTCCCGAAGCTTTCTTT.